This paragraph covers one TCR beta chain sequence. Produced via immunoSEQ multiplex PCR; TCRdb's table is partial and in-frame only. Altogether some 150,000 clones are present, about 93% being singletons, with the ten largest covering around 2.2%. V lost 3 bases and J lost 2, with 5 bases in between. This CDR3 region has 12 residues. The germline V gene has CDR1 SGHAT and CDR2 FQDESV (reference sequence). This record belongs to a study of control samples from healthy donors and cancer patients. The V gene is TRBV11-1, the J gene TRBJ2-7; D ambiguous. This receptor was taken from a man in his fifties or sixties in good health. The sequenced material came from blood. CDR3 sequence (DNA): TGTGCCAGCAGCTTCACAGCCTACGAGCAGTACTTC. This encodes CASSFTAYEQYF.